This TCR beta chain was retrieved from a study of breast tumors, draining lymph nodes, adjacent tissues. The lymph nodes were axillary draining lymph nodes from breast cancer patients. TCRdb passed the multiplex PCR reads through MiXCR, listing each CDR3 protein once. Of approximately 100,000 distinct CDR3 sequences in the sample, approximately 22% were seen once. Germline V gene lookup returns CDR1 MDHEN and CDR2 SYDVKM. The CDR3 spans 15 residues. V trimming: 6 bases; J trimming: 5 bases; junction bases outside the gene matches: 13. The specimen sequenced was axillary lymph node tissue. The rearrangement joins TRBV28 to TRBJ2-7; 7 nucleotides align to TRBD1. The source of this sequence is a female donor with breast cancer. Some clones in this sample may be carry-over from other donors' samples. The CDR3 is CASSRAGTAVNEQYF. CDR3 nucleotide sequence: TGTGCCAGCAGCCGTGCCGGGACAGCCGTCAACGAGCAGTACTTC.